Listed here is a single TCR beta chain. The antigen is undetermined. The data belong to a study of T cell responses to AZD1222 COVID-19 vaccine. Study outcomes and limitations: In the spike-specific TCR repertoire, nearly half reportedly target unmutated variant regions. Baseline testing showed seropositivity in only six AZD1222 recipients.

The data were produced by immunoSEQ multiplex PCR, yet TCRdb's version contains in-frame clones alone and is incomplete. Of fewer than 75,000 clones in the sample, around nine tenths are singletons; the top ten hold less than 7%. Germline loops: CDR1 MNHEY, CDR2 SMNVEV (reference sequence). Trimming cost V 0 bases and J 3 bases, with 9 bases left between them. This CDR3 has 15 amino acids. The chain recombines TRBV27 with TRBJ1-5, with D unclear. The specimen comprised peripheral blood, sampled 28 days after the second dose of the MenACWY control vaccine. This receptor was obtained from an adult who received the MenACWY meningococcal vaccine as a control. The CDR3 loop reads CASSLSGQINQPQHF. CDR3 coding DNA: TGTGCCAGCAGTTTATCAGGGCAGATCAATCAGCCCCAGCATTTT.